This T cell receptor beta chain was observed in a study of early T cells in non-severe SARS-CoV-2 infection. At the level of the study: With bulk RNA from unsorted whole blood as input, sequencing yielded unpaired chains.

About this clonotype: Its matching antigen is unknown.

Findings and caveats of the study: Private and CD4 specificities were missed by VDJdb matching, which favored anti-spike CD8 responses.

Attached unique molecular identifiers marked individual cDNA molecules. A single record per CDR3 protein comes from TCRdb applying MiXCR to the 5' RACE reads. This table has around 94,000 distinct CDR3 sequences, around 13% appearing once. The material sequenced was whole blood. The TCR was taken from an adult who was a healthcare worker with PCR-confirmed SARS-CoV-2 infection or an uninfected control (not recorded which).

The DNA for the CDR3 is TGTGCCAGCAGCCGCGGACAGGTCAAAAACATTCAGTACTTC. Translation: CASSRGQVKNIQYF. The chain uses TRBV5-6 and TRBJ2-4; 7 bases are a match to TRBD1. The germline CDR1 and CDR2 sequences are SGHDT and YYEEEE. V dropped 4 bases and J dropped 3; count of bases not matched to a gene: 4. This CDR3 is built from 14 residues. The full variable domain, in which reference TRBV5-6 and TRBJ2-4 provide the parts outside the CDR3, is DAGVTQSPTHLIKTRGQQVTLRCSPKSGHDTVSWYQQALGQGPQFIFQYYEEEERQRGNFPDRFSGHQFPNYSSELNVNALLLGDSALYLCASSRGQVKNIQYFGAGTRLSVL.